This is a list of T cell receptor beta chains from one sample in a study of blood T cell repertoires in COVID-19. TCRdb's copy holds only in-frame clones and misses some; the assay was immunoSEQ multiplex PCR. The table has roughly 250,000 clones, 83% seen once. Sequenced input: peripheral blood. Every receptor here comes from a woman aged 45-65 years with acute or convalescent COVID-19. Both conserved end residues are part of each CDR3. A D gene is named only where the DNA matches it firmly. The size entry is marked missing in some rows and otherwise reads once, few, many or a size class.

D gene,J gene,V gene,clone size,CDR3 protein,CDR3 DNA
TRBD2,TRBJ2-1,TRBV18,few,CASSMTGGYNEQFF,TGTGCCAGCTCTATGACCGGGGGGTACAATGAGCAGTTCTTC
TRBD2,TRBJ2-1,TRBV7-2,NA,CASSLGPGGSYNEQFF,TGTGCCAGCAGCTTAGGGCCGGGGGGGAGCTACAATGAGCAGTTCTTC
NA,TRBJ1-5,TRBV28,NA,CASTLGTPGNQPQHF,TGTGCCAGCACCCTAGGTACCCCAGGGAATCAGCCCCAGCATTTT
TRBD1,TRBJ2-1,TRBV14,NA,CASSFGQAEQFF,TGTGCCAGCAGTTTCGGACAGGCTGAGCAGTTCTTC
NA,TRBJ2-4,TRBV19,NA,CASKSVGGDVKNIQYF,TGTGCCAGCAAAAGCGTCGGGGGTGACGTCAAAAACATTCAGTACTTC
NA,TRBJ1-1,TRBV27,once,CASSSPGGVDTEAFF,TGTGCCAGCAGTTCCCCTGGAGGGGTTGACACTGAAGCTTTCTTT
NA,TRBJ2-1,TRBV21-1,NA,CASGPGQGQYNEQFF,TGTGCCAGCGGTCCGGGACAGGGGCAGTACAATGAGCAGTTCTTC
TRBD2,TRBJ2-1,TRBV5-6,few,CASSRRLAGDYNEQFF,TGTGCCAGCAGCCGTAGACTAGCGGGGGACTACAATGAGCAGTTCTTC
TRBD2,TRBJ2-3,TRBV14,NA,CASSQVLPNSGGAADTQYF,TGTGCCAGCAGCCAAGTCCTCCCTAATTCGGGGGGGGCGGCAGATACGCAGTATTTT
NA,TRBJ1-4,TRBV6-6,NA,CASNTGIKGKLFF,TGTGCCAGCAACACAGGGATAAAGGGAAAACTGTTTTTT
TRBD1,TRBJ2-3,TRBV7-2,NA,CASGTGGRDTQYF,TGTGCCAGCGGGACAGGGGGCAGAGATACGCAGTATTTT
TRBD1,TRBJ2-5,TRBV24-1,NA,CATGQGETQYF,TGTGCCACCGGACAGGGGGAGACCCAGTACTTC
NA,TRBJ1-6,TRBV7-3,NA,CASSLSSTGNSPLHF,TGTGCCAGCAGCTTAAGTTCTACAGGCAATTCACCCCTCCACTTT
TRBD1,TRBJ2-3,TRBV27,NA,CASSVTGVADTQYF,TGTGCCAGCAGTGTGACAGGGGTTGCAGATACGCAGTATTTT
NA,TRBJ2-5,TRBV15,NA,CATNSGKTQYF,TGTGCCACTAACAGTGGAAAGACCCAGTACTTC
NA,TRBJ1-2,TRBV5-1,few,CASSTGGSRDYGYTF,TGCGCCAGCAGCACGGGGGGCAGTCGGGACTATGGCTACACCTTC
TRBD1,TRBJ1-5,TRBV5-5,NA,CASSRGQGSNQPQHF,TGTGCCAGCAGCCGGGGACAGGGCAGCAATCAGCCCCAGCATTTT
TRBD1,TRBJ2-3,TRBV3-1/TRBV3-2,NA,CASSPGQGFTDTQYF,TGTGCCAGCAGCCCCGGACAGGGTTTTACAGATACGCAGTATTTT
TRBD1,TRBJ1-1,TRBV3-1/TRBV3-2,NA,CASSQDRRQGEWNTEAFF,TGTGCCAGCAGCCAAGATCGACGACAGGGCGAATGGAACACTGAAGCTTTCTTT
NA,TRBJ2-7,TRBV3-1/TRBV3-2,NA,CASSPESGGASSYEQYF,TGTGCCAGCAGCCCCGAATCAGGCGGGGCCTCCTCCTACGAGCAGTACTTC
NA,TRBJ2-1,TRBV4-1,few,CASSRGQGLSGATYNEQFF,TGCGCCAGCAGCCGAGGGCAGGGGTTAAGCGGGGCTACCTACAATGAGCAGTTCTTC
TRBD1,TRBJ2-3,TRBV12-5,NA,CASGSGTGGTDTQYF,TGTGCTAGTGGTTCCGGGACAGGGGGCACAGATACGCAGTATTTT
NA,TRBJ2-1,TRBV19,NA,CASTLQGGTLNEQFF,TGTGCCAGTACTCTTCAGGGGGGCACCCTCAATGAGCAGTTCTTC
NA,TRBJ1-1,TRBV4-1,NA,CASSQPPIGNTEAFF,TGCGCCAGCAGCCAACCCCCGATCGGGAACACTGAAGCTTTCTTT
NA,TRBJ2-1,TRBV30,NA,CAWRGEAYNEQFF,TGTGCCTGGAGAGGGGAGGCATACAATGAGCAGTTCTTC
TRBD1,TRBJ2-7,TRBV4-1,NA,CASSPGDRGYEQYF,TGCGCCAGCAGCCCCGGGGACAGGGGCTACGAGCAGTACTTC
TRBD1,TRBJ1-2,TRBV27,few,CASSWGTGAYGYTF,TGTGCCAGCAGTTGGGGGACAGGCGCCTATGGCTACACCTTC
TRBD2,TRBJ2-1,TRBV7-2,NA,CASSLARLADEQFF,TGTGCCAGCAGCTTAGCGCGGCTAGCGGATGAGCAGTTCTTC
TRBD1,TRBJ2-1,TRBV9,few,CASSKGQGAYNEQFF,TGTGCCAGCAGCAAGGGACAGGGGGCCTACAATGAGCAGTTCTTC
NA,TRBJ2-5,TRBV6-5,NA,CASSYSITRGETQYF,TGTGCCAGCAGTTACTCGATAACCCGGGGAGAGACCCAGTACTTC
NA,TRBJ2-1,TRBV11-3,NA,CASSFIWADEQFF,TGTGCCAGCAGCTTTATTTGGGCCGATGAGCAGTTCTTC
TRBD1,TRBJ2-7,TRBV7-2,few,CASSSRQGAHEQYF,TGTGCCAGCAGCTCCAGACAGGGGGCCCACGAGCAGTACTTC